This T cell receptor beta chain was profiled in a study of T cell repertoires in cytomegalovirus infection. Turning to this clonotype: Its antigen is not known.

There are 16 residues in the CDR3. The germline V gene has CDR1 SEHNR and CDR2 FQNEAQ (reference sequence). Trimming removed 6 bases from V and 2 bases from J; junction bases left unmatched: 9. TCRdb fed the reads into MiXCR, producing one record per CDR3 protein. This table holds 750,000 to 900,000 distinct CDR3 sequences, about 29% found once. The sequences come from cultured CD8+ T cells from PBMCs, collected from culture after CMV antigen stimulation. This clonotype was sampled from a human donor in good health (CMV status not recorded). Some clones in this sample may be carry-over from other donors' samples. J is TRBJ2-1 and V is TRBV7-9, with 8 bases identical to TRBD2. Here the CDR3 DNA reads TGTGCCAGCAGTGGTGAAGGAGCGGGGGCCTACAATGAGCAGTTCTTC. Protein: CASSGEGAGAYNEQFF. Drawing the rest from reference TRBV7-9 and TRBJ2-1, the complete variable domain is DTGVSQNPRHKITKRGQNVTFRCDPISEHNRLYWYRQTLGQGPEFLTYFQNEAQLEKSRLLSDRFSAERPKGSFSTLEIQRTEQGDSAMYLCASSGEGAGAYNEQFFGPGTRLTVL.